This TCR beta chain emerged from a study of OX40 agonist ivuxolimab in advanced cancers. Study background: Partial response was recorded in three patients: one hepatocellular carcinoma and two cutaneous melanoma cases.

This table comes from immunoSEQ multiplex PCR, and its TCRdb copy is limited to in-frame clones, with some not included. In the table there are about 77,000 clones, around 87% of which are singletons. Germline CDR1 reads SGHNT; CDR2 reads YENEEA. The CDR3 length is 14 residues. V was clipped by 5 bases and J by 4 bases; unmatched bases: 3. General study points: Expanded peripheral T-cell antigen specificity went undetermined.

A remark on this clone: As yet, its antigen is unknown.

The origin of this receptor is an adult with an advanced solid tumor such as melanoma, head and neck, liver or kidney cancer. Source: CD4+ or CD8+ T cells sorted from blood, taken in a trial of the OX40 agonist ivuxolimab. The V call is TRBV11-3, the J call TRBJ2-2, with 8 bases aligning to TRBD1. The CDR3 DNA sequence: TGTGCCAGCAGCGACAGGGGAGGCACCGGGGAGCTGTTTTTT. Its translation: CASSDRGGTGELFF.